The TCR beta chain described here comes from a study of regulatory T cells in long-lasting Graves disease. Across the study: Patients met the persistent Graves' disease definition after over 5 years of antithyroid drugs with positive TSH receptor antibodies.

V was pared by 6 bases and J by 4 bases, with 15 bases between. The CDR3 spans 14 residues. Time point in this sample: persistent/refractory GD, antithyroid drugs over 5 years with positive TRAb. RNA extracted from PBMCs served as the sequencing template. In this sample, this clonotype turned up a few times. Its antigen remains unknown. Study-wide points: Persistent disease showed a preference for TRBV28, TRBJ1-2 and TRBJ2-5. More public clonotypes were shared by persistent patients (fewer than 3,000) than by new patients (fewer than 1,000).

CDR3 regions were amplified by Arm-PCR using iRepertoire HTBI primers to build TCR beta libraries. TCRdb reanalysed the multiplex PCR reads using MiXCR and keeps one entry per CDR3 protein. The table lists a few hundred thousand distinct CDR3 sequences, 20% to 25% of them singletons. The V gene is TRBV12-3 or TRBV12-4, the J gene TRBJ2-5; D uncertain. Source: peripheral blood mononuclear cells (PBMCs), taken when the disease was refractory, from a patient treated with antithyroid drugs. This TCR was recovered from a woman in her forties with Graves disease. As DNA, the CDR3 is TGTGCCAGCAGAGGGCCTAAGGATAGAGAGACCCAGTACTTC. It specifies CASRGPKDRETQYF.